Presented here are 5 T cell receptor beta chains from one specimen sequenced in a study of metastatic and nonmetastatic thyroid tumors. TCRdb re-analyzed the PCR reads through MiXCR. The sample contains about 60,000 clones, roughly 17% of which appear only once. Treatment of any kind had been given to no patient before thyroid surgery. The sequenced sample was blood. Every receptor here comes from a male donor with papillary thyroid cancer or a benign thyroid nodule (not recorded which). Some clones in this sample may be carry-over from other donors' samples.

In regard to this clone: A clone one base away is much larger, so this may be a read error. The sample holds other DNA sequences that translate to the same CDR3. This rearrangement joins TRBV24-1 to TRBJ2-3, with D possibly being TRBD2 (6 bases). Germline V lookup: CDR1 KGHDR, CDR2 SFDVKD. The CDR3 runs 16 residues. V was cut by 10 bases and J by 2 bases, with 21 bases left in between. CDR3 residues: CATLPGSGLPTDTQYF. CDR3 nucleotide sequence: TGTGCCACGCTCCCGGGATCGGGACTTCCCACAGATACGCAGTATTTT.

There are many counts of this clone. The gene calls are TRBV12-3 or TRBV12-4 and TRBJ1-2; tentative D call: TRBD1 (6 bases). Trimming shortened V by 10 bases and J by 3 bases, and 27 bases separated the two germline ends. The CDR3 runs 17 residues. The CDR3 is CATGITDSPLRDYGYTF. CDR3 in DNA: TGTGCCACCGGAATTACGGACAGTCCTTTAAGAGACTATGGCTACACCTTC.

This clone was observed at least ten times. V usage is TRBV20-1 and J usage is TRBJ2-1; D unclear. Per the germline V gene, CDR1 is DFQATT and CDR2 is SNEGSKA (reference sequence). This CDR3 has 16 amino acids. Trimming shortened V by 2 bases and J by 0 bases, and 14 bases separated the two germline ends. The chain's CDR3 is CSARIYYKSSYNEQFF. The CDR3 DNA reads TGCAGTGCTAGAATATACTATAAGAGCTCCTACAATGAGCAGTTCTTC.

The count of this clone is one. The chain couples TRBV4-1 to TRBJ1-2; the D is unclear. V lost 0 bases and J lost 4, with 24 bases in between. This CDR3 region has 19 residues. Germline assignment: CDR1 MGHRA and CDR2 YSYEKL. In nucleotides, the CDR3 is TGCGCCAGCAGCCAAGAGGTCGCAATACCCCCGGTACAGTCCTATGGCTACACCTTC. It translates to CASSQEVAIPPVQSYGYTF.

This clone was observed at least ten times. The chain couples TRBV27 to TRBJ1-2; D is uncertain. This CDR3 is built from 14 residues. V was trimmed by 3 bases and J by 2 bases, leaving 10 bases between them. Germline values: CDR1 MNHEY, CDR2 SMNVEV (reference sequence). The CDR3: CASSLRGSNYGYTF. The CDR3 DNA sequence: TGTGCCAGCAGTTTGCGAGGGTCCAACTATGGCTACACCTTC.